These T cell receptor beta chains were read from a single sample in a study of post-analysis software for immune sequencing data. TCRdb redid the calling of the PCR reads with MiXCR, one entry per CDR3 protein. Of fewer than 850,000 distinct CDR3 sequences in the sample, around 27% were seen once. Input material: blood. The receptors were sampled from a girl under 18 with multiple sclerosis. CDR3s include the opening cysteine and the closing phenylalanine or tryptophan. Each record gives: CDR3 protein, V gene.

CSLIPGPREETQYF,TRBV29-1
CSAPDRVLPGYTF,TRBV20-1
CSVGAGYSNTEAFF,TRBV29-1
CRGGEDTDTQYF,TRBV20-1
CSVVSGLAGETLYDEQFF,TRBV29-1
CATSISSGSTDTQYF,TRBV15
CSARGTAPQETQYF,TRBV20-1
CASSQAGAGGRYNEQFF,TRBV4-3
CASSNRDPHEQYF,TRBV7-2
CASSLWSSGANVLTF,TRBV18
CASRPLGDSYGYTF,TRBV28
CASSLATGLLVYGYTF,TRBV7-8
CSPSGLADYNEQFF,TRBV29-1
CARSRSSNEQFF,TRBV2
CASSPRASDEQYF,TRBV7-2
CASSFSGGEAETQYF,TRBV12-3/TRBV12-4
CASSRRRASGGHEQFF,TRBV5-1
CSALGRAGLGAEAFF,TRBV29-1
CSANGQGRYEQYF,TRBV20-1
CASSSDSGADEKLFF,TRBV7-2
CASSLGTLLRQYF,TRBV28
CASRVQLTDEQFF,TRBV7-2
CASSSSTYGYTF,TRBV7-2
CSAERPGTSGRDGEQFF,TRBV20-1
CASSRRQGTYNSPLHF,TRBV28
CASGETGTQETQYF,TRBV28
CASSFRRQGTQYF,TRBV28
CASTHPRVGDYNEQFF,TRBV9
CASTERSGSTDTQYF,TRBV6-6
CASRTGTETTQYF,TRBV2
CASSFIHQGNTEAFF,TRBV12-3/TRBV12-4
CASAIGVTDTQYF,TRBV5-1
CASRGAVAKNIQYF,TRBV6-6
CSAGRYNEQFF,TRBV20-1
CASSYYRDRRQETQYF,TRBV6-2/TRBV6-3
CASSNGHPNYGYTF,TRBV7-9
CASSHVPSGGPNNEQFF,TRBV4-2
CASSLGLAVTDTQYF,TRBV13
CASSPQADRGELFF,TRBV7-9
CACSHRRNTEAFF,TRBV3-1
CATSDLQGLAGAYNEQFF,TRBV24-1
CASNSQGAQGEQYF,TRBV10-1
CASSLHASRPTSGIDTQYF,TRBV5-1
CASSQDPRVEYNEQFF,TRBV4-3
CATSEPGQGAGDTQYF,TRBV24-1
CASSQGRARGQDGYTF,TRBV4-1
CASSLTGRASNQPQHF,TRBV5-6
CASSQDRGQEAFF,TRBV4-3
CASSQDRGGWNTEAFF,TRBV14
CASSERQSSYERYF,TRBV6-1
CASSTLGTEAFF,TRBV7-2
CASSEKLAGSWVDTQYF,TRBV2
CSAYGKSTDTQYF,TRBV20-1
CASTKGREQFF,TRBV6-2/TRBV6-3
CASSRGTSGRARYEQYF,TRBV10-2